This T cell receptor (beta chain) was sequenced for a study of a mutant IDH1 vaccine in newly diagnosed glioma. Time point meaning: week 11, during vaccination. Every vaccine dose comprised 300 ug of mutant IDH1 20-mer peptide plus topical imiquimod. The table lists this clone with a count of one. Its target is unknown. The assay was immunoSEQ multiplex PCR, and TCRdb's table has in-frame clones only and misses some. The sample has about 52,000 clones; 75% to 95% are singletons. Germline loops: CDR1 SGHRS, CDR2 YFSETQ. The V segment lost 5 bases and the J segment 2 bases; nucleotides outside the gene matches: 3. The CDR3 consists of 14 residues.

The sample was PBMCs, taken from a glioma patient whose treatment included an IDH1 peptide vaccine. The chain combines TRBV5-1 with TRBJ2-1; 8 nucleotides agree with TRBD1. This TCR was recovered from a man aged 50-59 years with glioma. The CDR3 DNA reads TGCGCCAGCAGAGGGGACAGGCCCTACAATGAGCAGTTCTTC. This codes for CASRGDRPYNEQFF. The full variable domain, with the rest looked up from reference TRBV5-1 and TRBJ2-1, is KAGVTQTPRYLIKTRGQQVTLSCSPISGHRSVSWYQQTPGQGLQFLFEYFSETQRNKGNFPGRFSGRQFSNSRSEMNVSTLELGDSALYLCASRGDRPYNEQFFGPGTRLTVL.